Sequencing of this T cell receptor (beta chain) was carried out in a study of cytomegalovirus exposure and HLA in healthy donors (dated by TCRdb to the late 2010s). Turning to the overall study: An earlier analysis of 587 of the donors reported over 250 Gb of sequence data and 90 million to 120 million unique TCR beta sequences obtained from around 190 million T cells. Around 320 gigabases of sequencing data and 70 million to 85 million unique TCR sequences were included in an early release covering roughly 600 HLA-typed donors. Of the roughly 390 genotyped donors, about 84% fell in the genetic ancestry cluster associated with self-reported Caucasian donors. The aim of the study was to test whether cataloging public T cell receptors could identify signatures of past pathogen exposure. The study profiled the T cell repertoires of approximately 700 subjects by immunosequencing and related them to cytomegalovirus serostatus. Besides the first cohort of about 730 subjects, a separate validation cohort made up of roughly 130 different subjects was used. High-throughput TCR immunosequencing, statistical association of individual TCRs with disease status, and machine learning were combined to predict cytomegalovirus infection status. In a later analysis, previously published TCR beta repertoires from 550 to 700 donors were re-analyzed and high-resolution HLA genotyping was added so that TCR occurrence patterns could be studied. Rather than drawing on any new phenotypic data, the later analysis identified candidate immune exposures from TCR beta sequences and the way those sequences occurred across donors. An earlier analysis of several hundred of the donors applied high-throughput TCR beta sequencing to assess whether each TCR beta V gene segment acted as functional or pseudogenic. Alongside the repertoire data, information on donor age, sex, ethnicity and CMV serostatus was compiled. A later genetic analysis took genome-wide SNP genotypes for about 55% of the roughly 670 donors and used that subset as a discovery cohort. Every repertoire in the discovery cohort had been generated on one and the same sequencing platform. Both class I and class II loci were covered by HLA typing, at four-digit resolution. The number of typed donors differed by locus: roughly 620-640 for A, B, C, DRB1 and DQB1; approximately 520 for DQA1; approximately 600 for DPA1; and around 450 for DPB1. A handful of DR-DQ haplotypes were handled as single units for association and clustering because linkage in the cohort was strong. Among roughly 400 genotyped donors of the cohort, an average of about 220,000 unique TCR beta nucleotide sequences was sequenced per donor, of which about 19% were non-productive.

The cohort was made up of 500 to 850 healthy bone marrow donors. Cohort members were all nominally healthy when sampled, although unrecorded immune exposures were likely present. The donor was CMV seropositive and belonged to the group of a few hundred seropositive cohort members. A peripheral blood sample was collected from each donor, and TCR beta sequencing was performed on peripheral blood mononuclear cells. The Qiagen DNeasy Blood Extraction Kit was used to extract genomic DNA from the blood cell samples. Results the study describes overall, beyond this receptor: Immune exposure information for the cohort was limited to CMV serostatus. Some IMGT-functional V segments, including TRBV6-2 and TRBV6-3, could not be distinguished by the 87-base-pair reads and were therefore excluded. Broadly in line with IMGT annotations, most TCR beta V segments showed up in productive rearrangements about 90% or about 30% of the time in an earlier analysis of 587 of the donors. According to a later analysis, TCR association rates differed among HLA loci, with DRB1 alleles showing the most associated TCRs and HLA-C alleles showing the fewest. In vitro tests confirmed that a few of the cytomegalovirus-associated TCR beta chains recognize cytomegalovirus antigens. The earlier analysis of some 540 of the donors excluded approximately 15 rarely observed V segments, including chromosome 9 orphons, because counts were too low. Several of the top co-occurrence clusters appeared to be linked to parvovirus B19, influenza, CMV and Epstein-Barr virus, according to a later analysis. The authors suggested that the approach could potentially be extended to other disease states and immunological phenotypes. Across donors, most TCR sequences were observed very rarely, whereas some public TCRs were present in many individuals. In the study, some 160 TCR beta chains were listed as associated with cytomegalovirus. Compared with the roughly 720-donor mean, donors in an Asian-associated ancestry cluster had fewer N-insertions in productive TCRs, according to a later genetic analysis. Compared with equally common non-associated chains, HLA-associated TCR beta chains in a later analysis were more clonally expanded and had lower generation probabilities. Cytomegalovirus status was reported to be diagnosed by the classifier with high specificity and sensitivity in both the original and validation cohorts. Because HLA typing was unavailable for some donors at each locus, only the typed subset was used in association tests. The sequencing pipeline was judged likely to have produced a cluster of highly shared sequence variants as a technical artifact. A later genetic analysis associated a missense DCLRE1C variant with V-gene and J-gene trimming of TCR beta chains, and an independent cohort replicated the association. The cohort was sequenced for TCR beta chains only, and without alpha or paired-chain data the features that could be detected were limited. A further reported finding was that TCR beta sequences accurately predicted the HLA-A and HLA-B alleles for most subjects in the first cohort. Most CMV-associated TCR beta chains appeared to be HLA-restricted in a later analysis, and the HLA associations seemed to be driven largely by CMV exposure. Correlated functional status among segregating V segments might reflect linkage disequilibrium, but an unknown experimental factor could not be ruled out. Presence/absence analyses assumed roughly uniform sequencing depth across donors, an assumption that may not hold. Specific HLA alleles were associated with 15,000 to 20,000 TCR beta sequences at a false discovery rate of 0.05 in a later analysis. When HLA alleles, especially DR and DQ, strongly co-occurred, TCR associations were difficult to assign to individual alleles.

Preparation of the library involved the immunoSEQ multiplex PCR assay. For the multiplex PCR, a mixture combining 60 forward primers for TCR Vbeta segments and 13 reverse primers for TCR Jbeta segments was used. Amplification of the CDR3 region of rearranged TCR beta genes was performed with a multiplex PCR assay on genomic DNA. The Illumina HiSeq System was used to sequence the amplified TCR beta libraries as 87-base-pair reads. In the source study's methods: A later analysis tallied about 77 million unique TCR beta chains across the 660 or so repertoires, and about 10 million of those chains were shared by two or more donors. A nearest-neighbor algorithm error-corrected the raw reads and collapsed the reads into unique sequences, merging closely related sequences to remove PCR and sequencing errors. V, D and J gene segments were assigned by aligning CDR3 sequences to IMGT reference sequences. For a sequence to be retained, at least a six-nucleotide match to both a V gene segment and a J gene segment was required. Rearrangements were classified as productive when the CDR3 lacked stop codons and remained in frame with V and J, and all other rearrangements were classified as non-productive. Following IMGT convention, CDR3 was defined as the stretch from the second conserved V-encoded cysteine to the conserved J-encoded phenylalanine. Sequences without an unambiguous match to a single V gene segment were excluded from the earlier analysis of about 600 of the donors. An earlier analysis of about 600 of the donors called V segments functional above 56.7% productive rearrangements and segregating when the between-donor standard deviation exceeded 5%. A statistical classification framework was built to diagnose cytomegalovirus status from the catalog of TCR beta chain sequences. A later analysis assigned V and J genes by comparing TCR nucleotide sequences with IMGT/GENE-DB human TR gene sequences. Using the TCRdist pipeline, a later analysis assigned CDR3 sequences along with most-parsimonious VDJ recombination scenarios. In a later analysis, each TCR beta chain was defined by its CDR3 amino acid sequence together with its V-gene family, and reads lacking a unique V-gene family were excluded. As a way to deal with suspected cross-contamination and a sequencing artifact, a later analysis dropped approximately 570 nucleotide sequences that were highly shared and had low generation probability. In a later analysis, a clonal expansion index for each public chain was calculated from normalized within-repertoire ranks of inferred template counts. A later analysis computed generation probabilities with a VDJ recombination model fitted to out-of-frame rearrangements, and checked the results against IGoR. In a later analysis, hypergeometric tests were used to score TCR-TCR, TCR-HLA and TCR-CMV co-occurrence, with a repertoire-size bias correction applied to TCR pairs. False discovery rates were estimated in a later analysis by permuting HLA or CMV assignments 20 times. A later analysis grouped co-occurring TCRs with DBSCAN, adding TCRdist sequence similarity when clustering within HLA-allele-positive subsets. Repertoires with fewer than 30,000 or more than 120,000 public chains were left out of co-occurrence clustering, as were about five repertoires with anomalous nucleotide sharing. Held by TCRdb, this immuneACCESS table contains in-frame sequences only and omits some clones. Under half of the omission traces to an unresolved V gene where checked; the cause of the rest is unknown. V, J and clone size are taken as reported in that table, and D and trimming were inferred from the DNA itself. The sample profile shows over 150,000 clones; about 70% of them were found once. Roughly 4.1% of the sample is in the top ten clones.

Trimmed from V: 0 bases; trimmed from J: 3 bases; junction bases lacking a gene match: 4. From cysteine to phenylalanine, the CDR3 is 16 amino acids long. The kept DNA is CDR3 alone, 48 bases in frame from the first base. The germline V gene encodes CDR1 MNHEY and CDR2 SVGAGI. Remarks on this clone: This receptor's antigen is unknown. No much larger clone exists at a distance of one base, and base qualities are not known.

The receptor chain draws on TRBV6-5 and TRBJ2-7; 11 bases in the middle match TRBD2. This sequence was found in a woman under 30 in good health and CMV-seropositive. Sequencing was done on a sample of PBMCs. The CDR3 protein: CASSYSVAGGLYEQYF. The DNA sequence is TGTGCCAGCAGTTACTCGGTAGCGGGAGGGCTCTACGAGCAGTACTTC.